The source of this TCR beta chain is a study of metastatic and nonmetastatic thyroid tumors. Across the study: Malignant and benign thyroid patients had repertoires compared in peripheral blood and tumor or nodule tissue.

Trimming took 0 bases from V and 4 from J, leaving 4 bases between them. The CDR3 runs 13 residues. The germline V gene has CDR1 KGHSY and CDR2 FQNENV. This clone came up many times. Its antigen is not identified. All patients were treatment-naive before thyroid surgery. Authors' processing steps: CDR3 differences across clinicopathological groups were used to build a distant-metastasis classifier for papillary thyroid cancer. From the PCR reads, TCRdb re-called clones with MiXCR. These V and J calls are TCRdb output, not the study's own analysis. The sample records 85,000 to 95,000 clones, 15% being singletons. Whole-study results and caveats: Significantly greater TCR beta diversity was reportedly found in malignant thyroid tumors than in benign nodules (in blood and tumor).

Sample: blood. The clonotype originates from a female donor with papillary thyroid cancer or a benign thyroid nodule (not recorded which). Some clones in this sample may be carry-over from other donors' samples. The chain recombines TRBV16 with TRBJ1-3; D not certain. CDR3 bases: TGTGCCAGCAGCCAATCGCCAGGAAACACCATATATTTT. It specifies CASSQSPGNTIYF.